This T cell receptor beta chain was identified during a study of CD8+CD57+ T cells in acquired aplastic anemia. About the research overall: The sorted CD4+ and CD8+ cells yielded an average approximately 3 ug of DNA. As sequenced from healthy donors, CD4+ cells averaged roughly 11 million reads. General study findings and limits: Both patients and controls carried the same twenty-nine CD8+ CDR3 sequences.

About this clonotype itself: The antigen is unknown.

V shed 0 bases and J shed 5 bases, with 17 bases lying between them. There are 17 residues in the CDR3. Germline V lookup: CDR1 ENHRY, CDR2 SYGVKD. CDR3 and TCR beta VDJ profiling relied on a genomic DNA template. TCRdb used MiXCR to reprocess the reads, holding one entry per CDR3 protein. The data hold about 190,000 distinct CDR3 sequences, with roughly half observed a single time. The TCR originated in a human donor in good health, serving as a control. Sequenced input: sorted CD4+, CD8+, or CD8+CD57+ T cells (not recorded which) from PBMCs. The chain combines TRBV10-3 with TRBJ1-5; perhaps TRBD1 as D (5 bases). The CDR3: CAISESTGARSDQPQHF. In DNA form, the CDR3 reads TGTGCCATCAGTGAGTCGACCGGGGCCCGCTCTGATCAGCCCCAGCATTTT.